Presented here are 21 T cell receptor beta chains from one specimen sequenced in a study of radiotherapy plus CTLA-4 blockade in lung cancer. Sequencing used immunoSEQ multiplex PCR; TCRdb keeps in-frame clones, though not all of them. The table has 75,000 to 100,000 clones, 85% to 90% seen once; the top ten hold 4% to 6%. Sequences were derived from peripheral blood, sampled from a patient treated with radiotherapy plus ipilimumab. Receptor source: a human donor with non-small cell lung cancer that progressed on radiotherapy plus ipilimumab.

The sample holds one count of this clone. J is TRBJ1-1 and V is TRBV6-5, with 8 bases identical to TRBD1. With 6 bases clipped from V and 3 bases from J, the junction kept 6 bases outside the gene matches. The germline V gene encodes CDR1 MNHEY and CDR2 SVGAGI. This CDR3 has 14 amino acids. CDR3 in DNA: TGTGCCAGCAGACGACAGGGGTCGGACACTGAAGCTTTCTTT. Amino acids: CASRRQGSDTEAFF.

The chain is built from TRBV11-3 and TRBJ2-3, with 10 nucleotides matching TRBD2. The V gene end was trimmed by 6 bases and the J gene end by 1 base; junction bases not matched to a gene: 10. This CDR3 has 17 residues. The germline gives CDR1 SGHNT, CDR2 YENEEA. In nucleotides, the CDR3 is TGTGCCAGCAGTGGAGCGGGAGGGGTTGGAGGCACAGATACGCAGTATTTT. This encodes CASSGAGGVGGTDTQYF.

The chain combines TRBV9 with TRBJ2-1; 10 bases are shared with TRBD2. The germline CDR1 and CDR2 sequences are SGDLS and YYNGEE. V was pared by 0 bases and J by 9 bases, with 6 bases of the junction left unmatched. The CDR3 covers 15 residues. The CDR3 coding sequence is TGTGCCAGCAGCGTAGGACTAGCGGGCCAGGGTGAGCAGTTCTTC. It translates to CASSVGLAGQGEQFF.

V gene TRBV10-3 combines with J gene TRBJ1-1, with no clear D. This CDR3 is 12 amino acids long. The germline V gene encodes CDR1 ENHRY and CDR2 SYGVKD. V was clipped by 2 bases and J by 10 bases, with 11 bases between them. This CDR3 is CAISEAQLRAFF. The CDR3 DNA is TGTGCCATCAGTGAGGCTCAGCTCAGAGCTTTCTTT.

The chain employs TRBV4-1 and TRBJ2-3; 8 bases map to TRBD1. The CDR3 covers 16 residues. From germline, CDR1 is MGHRA and CDR2 YSYEKL. The V and J ends lost 3 bases and 6 bases, in that order; junction bases with no gene match: 11. The CDR3 bases are TGCGCCAGCAGCCACCCCACCGGGACAGGCGGGGATACGCAGTATTTT. Translated: CASSHPTGTGGDTQYF.

The CDR3 DNA reads as TGTGCCACCAGCAGTAGGGGCCCGACCGGGGAGCTGTTTTTT. Protein product: CATSSRGPTGELFF. The V call is TRBV15, the J call TRBJ2-2; a weak D match, TRBD1 (5 bases). Germline V CDR1 and CDR2: LNHNV, YYDKDF (reference sequence). The CDR3 covers 14 residues. The germline V and J ends were trimmed by 3 bases and 5 bases, with 10 bases remaining between them.

The chain has TRBV30 and TRBJ1-1; no clear D. Trimming removed 0 bases from V and 3 bases from J, with 8 bases in between. The CDR3 is 13 amino acids. The germline gives CDR1 GTSNPN, CDR2 SVGIG (reference sequence). DNA for the CDR3: TGTGCCTGGAGTGTATCCCAATACACTGAAGCTTTCTTT. Residues: CAWSVSQYTEAFF.

The V gene is TRBV6-1, the J gene TRBJ2-7; 14 bases are a match to TRBD2. Per the germline V gene, CDR1 is MNHNS and CDR2 is SASEGT. This CDR3 is 15 amino acids long. V was clipped by 8 bases and J by 2 bases; unmatched bases: 5. CDR3 DNA sequence: TGTGCCAGCCGAGCGACTAGCGGGAGGGCCTACGAGCAGTACTTC. This gives the protein CASRATSGRAYEQYF.

There are a few counts of this clone. The chain joins TRBV2 to TRBJ1-3; no reliable D call. V was clipped by 6 bases and J by 4 bases, with 10 bases between them. The CDR3 has 13 residues. From germline, CDR1 is SNHLY and CDR2 FYNNEI. The CDR3: CASRGASGNTIYF. The CDR3 nucleotides are TGTGCCAGCAGAGGAGCTTCGGGAAACACCATATATTTT.

The CDR3 loop reads CSVSGRGVGNIQYF. The CDR3 DNA reads TGCAGCGTTTCAGGCAGGGGGGTCGGAAACATTCAGTACTTC. This chain joins TRBV29-1 and TRBJ2-4, with D perhaps matching TRBD1 (7 bases). The CDR3 is 14 amino acids. V gave up 5 bases and J gave up 6 bases, with 17 bases separating them. Germline V gives CDR1 SQVTM, CDR2 ANQGSEA.

The gene calls are TRBV4-3 and TRBJ2-6; 7 bases line up with TRBD2. The V and J ends lost 0 bases and 0 bases, in that order; junction bases with no gene match: 8. Germline lookup yields CDR1 LGHNA and CDR2 YSLEER. The CDR3 is 19 amino acids. The CDR3 here is CASSQDLGGIGSGANVLTF. The CDR3 coding sequence is TGCGCCAGCAGCCAAGATCTGGGAGGGATCGGCTCTGGGGCCAACGTCCTGACTTTC.

The table lists this clone with a count of one. V is TRBV19 and J is TRBJ1-1; perhaps TRBD1 as D (6 bases). CDR3 length: 15 residues. The germline gives CDR1 LNHDA, CDR2 SQIVND (reference sequence). Trimming took off 5 bases at V and 4 bases at J, with 17 bases between the two ends. This CDR3 is CASSLRTQGGTEAFF. In nucleotides, the CDR3 is TGTGCCAGTAGTTTACGTACACAGGGTGGCACTGAAGCTTTCTTT.

V usage is TRBV5-8 and J usage is TRBJ1-1; no definite D call. V was trimmed by 4 bases and J by 3 bases, leaving 10 bases between them. The CDR3 covers 13 residues. The germline CDR1 and CDR2 sequences are SGHTS and YDEGEE. CDR3 coding DNA: TGTGCCAGCAGCGCTCGGGGTCACACTGAAGCTTTCTTT. Translated: CASSARGHTEAFF.

The chain couples TRBV6-1 to TRBJ1-4; D not certain. The CDR3 is 14 amino acids. The V gene's germline CDR1 is MNHNS and CDR2 SASEGT. Trimming left V 7 bases short and J 0 bases short, with 9 bases between. CDR3 residues: CASIAKTTNEKLFF. CDR3 nucleotides: TGTGCCAGCATCGCCAAAACAACTAATGAAAAACTGTTTTTT.

V is TRBV6-1 and J is TRBJ2-5, with a possible D match to TRBD2 (5 bases). Germline assignment: CDR1 MNHNS and CDR2 SASEGT. V lost 0 bases and J lost 2, with 10 bases in between. The CDR3 runs 15 residues. The CDR3 is CASSEAPSRQETQYF. The CDR3 bases are TGTGCCAGCAGTGAAGCTCCTAGCCGACAAGAGACCCAGTACTTC.

The J gene is TRBJ2-7, the V gene TRBV6-6; a weak D match, TRBD2 (6 bases). This CDR3 is built from 14 residues. V lost 7 bases, J lost 3 bases, and 16 bases lay in between. Germline assignment: CDR1 MNHNY and CDR2 SVGAGI (reference sequence). The CDR3 sequence: CASNDGGTNYEQYF. The CDR3 nucleotides are TGTGCCAGCAACGACGGCGGGACCAACTACGAGCAGTACTTC.

The V call is TRBV19, the J call TRBJ1-3, with TRBD1 as a possible D gene (5 bases). The germline CDR1 and CDR2 sequences are LNHDA and SQIVND (reference sequence). The CDR3 is 14 amino acids. The V and J ends lost 7 bases and 0 bases respectively, with 10 bases between them. DNA of the CDR3: TGTGCCAGTACCCTAGACAGCTCTGGAAACACCATATATTTT. Translated, it gives CASTLDSSGNTIYF.

The chain uses TRBV7-9 and TRBJ1-2; TRBD1 aligns across 9 bases. V lost 5 bases, J lost 5 bases, and 6 bases stayed unmatched. The CDR3 is 14 residues long. Germline CDR1 reads SEHNR; CDR2 reads FQNEAQ (reference sequence). CDR3 protein: CASSPTGGQYGYTF. Here the CDR3 DNA reads TGTGCCAGCAGCCCAACAGGGGGCCAATATGGCTACACCTTC.

V gene TRBV19 combines with J gene TRBJ2-7; D might be TRBD1 or TRBD2, each matching 6 bases. The V end was cut by 7 bases, the J end by 5 bases, with 21 bases between. Per the germline V gene, CDR1 is LNHDA and CDR2 is SQIVND (reference sequence). The CDR3 is 15 residues long. CDR3 residues: CASTDRGGSGDEQYF. CDR3 sequence (DNA): TGTGCCAGTACCGACCGAGGGGGGAGCGGCGACGAGCAGTACTTC. Drawing the rest from reference TRBV19 and TRBJ2-7, the complete variable domain is DGGITQSPKYLFRKEGQNVTLSCEQNLNHDAMYWYRQDPGQGLRLIYYSQIVNDFQKGDIAEGYSVSREKKESFPLTVTSAQKNPTAFYLCASTDRGGSGDEQYFGPGTRLTVT.

The V gene is TRBV29-1, the J gene TRBJ2-2, with a weak D call TRBD2 (6 bases). With 6 bases removed from V and 4 bases from J, the gap between germline ends came to 12 bases. Germline-derived CDR1 and CDR2 are SQVTM and ANQGSEA. The CDR3 loop spans 13 amino acids. CDR3 loop: CSVWRESTGELFF. DNA for the CDR3: TGCAGCGTATGGAGGGAGAGCACCGGGGAGCTGTTTTTT.

This clone was counted a single time. The genes are TRBV6-1 and TRBJ2-7; TRBD2 is a possible D gene (6 bases). In germline, CDR1 is MNHNS, CDR2 SASEGT. The CDR3 extends over 13 amino acids. V was clipped by 8 bases and J by 3 bases, with 14 bases between them. The CDR3 nucleotides read TGTGCCAGCCAGCCGGGACTTTTCTACGAGCAGTACTTC. Amino acid sequence: CASQPGLFYEQYF.